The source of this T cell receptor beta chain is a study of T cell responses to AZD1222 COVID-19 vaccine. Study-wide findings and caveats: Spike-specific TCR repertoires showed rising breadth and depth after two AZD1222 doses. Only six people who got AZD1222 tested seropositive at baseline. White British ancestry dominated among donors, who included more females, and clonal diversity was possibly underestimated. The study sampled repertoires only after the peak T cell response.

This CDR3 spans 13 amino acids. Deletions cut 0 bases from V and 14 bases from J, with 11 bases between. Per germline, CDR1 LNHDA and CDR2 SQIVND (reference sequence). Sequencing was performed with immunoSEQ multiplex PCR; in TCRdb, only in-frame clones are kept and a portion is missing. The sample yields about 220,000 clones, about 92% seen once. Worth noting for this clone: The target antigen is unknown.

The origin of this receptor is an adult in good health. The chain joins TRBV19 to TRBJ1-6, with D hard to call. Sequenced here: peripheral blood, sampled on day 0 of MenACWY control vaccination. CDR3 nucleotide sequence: TGTGCCAGTAGTATAGATCGGGCCGGATCCCTCCACTTT. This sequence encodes CASSIDRAGSLHF.